The following is a T cell receptor beta chain sequence with its context. This record belongs to a study of blood T cell repertoires in COVID-19. Study summary: The samples span acute and convalescent COVID-19 from the United States, Italy and Spain.

The CDR3 runs to 16 residues. Trimming took 5 bases from V and 6 from J; bases not matched to a gene: 12. Germline V CDR1 and CDR2: SGHTA, FQGTGA. Generated by immunoSEQ multiplex PCR, the TCRdb table keeps only in-frame clones and is missing some. The sample yields some 150,000 clones, around 87% seen once. The source of this sequence is an older woman with active or convalescent COVID-19. The sequenced material came from peripheral blood. The V gene is TRBV7-3, the J gene TRBJ2-2; TRBD2 matches 7 bases. The CDR3 DNA follows: TGTGCCAGCAGCCCAACGGGGATTAGCGGGCCCGGGGAGCTGTTTTTT. Translated, it gives CASSPTGISGPGELFF. Drawing the rest from reference TRBV7-3 and TRBJ2-2, the complete variable domain is GAGVSQTPSNKVTEKGKYVELRCDPISGHTALYWYRQSLGQGPEFLIYFQGTGAADDSGLPNDRFFAVRPEGSVSTLKIQRTERGDSAVYLCASSPTGISGPGELFFGEGSRLTVL.